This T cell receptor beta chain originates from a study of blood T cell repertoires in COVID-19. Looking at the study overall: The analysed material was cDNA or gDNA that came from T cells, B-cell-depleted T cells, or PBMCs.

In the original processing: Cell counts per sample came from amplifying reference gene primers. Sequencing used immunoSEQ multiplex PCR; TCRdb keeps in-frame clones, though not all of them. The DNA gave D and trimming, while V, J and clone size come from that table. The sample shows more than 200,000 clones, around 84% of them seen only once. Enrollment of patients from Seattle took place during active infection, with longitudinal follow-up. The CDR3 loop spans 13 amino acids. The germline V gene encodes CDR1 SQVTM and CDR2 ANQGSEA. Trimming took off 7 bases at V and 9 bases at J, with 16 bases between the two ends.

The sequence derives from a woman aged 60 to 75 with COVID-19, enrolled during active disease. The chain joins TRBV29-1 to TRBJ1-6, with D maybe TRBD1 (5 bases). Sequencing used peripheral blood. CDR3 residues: CSAQGPGGSPLHF. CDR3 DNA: TGCAGCGCCCAAGGACCCGGGGGTTCACCCCTCCACTTT.